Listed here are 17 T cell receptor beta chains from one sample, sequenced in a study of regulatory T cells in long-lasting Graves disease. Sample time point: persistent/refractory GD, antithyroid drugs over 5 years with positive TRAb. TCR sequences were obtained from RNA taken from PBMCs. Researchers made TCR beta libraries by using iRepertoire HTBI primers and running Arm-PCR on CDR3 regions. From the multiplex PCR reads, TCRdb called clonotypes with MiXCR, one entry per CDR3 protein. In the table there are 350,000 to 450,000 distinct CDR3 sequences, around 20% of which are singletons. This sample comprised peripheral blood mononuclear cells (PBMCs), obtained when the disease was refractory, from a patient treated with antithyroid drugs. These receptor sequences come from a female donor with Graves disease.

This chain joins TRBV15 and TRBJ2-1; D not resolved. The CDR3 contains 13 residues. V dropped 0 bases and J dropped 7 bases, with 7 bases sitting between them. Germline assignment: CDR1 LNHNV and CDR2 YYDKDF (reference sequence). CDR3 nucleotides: TGTGCCACCAGCAGAGATAAGTGGAATGAGCAGTTCTTC. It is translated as CATSRDKWNEQFF. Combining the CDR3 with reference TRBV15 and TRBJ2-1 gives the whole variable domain DAMVIQNPRYQVTQFGKPVTLSCSQTLNHNVMYWYQQKSSQAPKLLFHYYDKDFNNEADTPDNFQSRRPNTSFCFLDIRSPGLGDTAMYLCATSRDKWNEQFFGPGTRLTVL.

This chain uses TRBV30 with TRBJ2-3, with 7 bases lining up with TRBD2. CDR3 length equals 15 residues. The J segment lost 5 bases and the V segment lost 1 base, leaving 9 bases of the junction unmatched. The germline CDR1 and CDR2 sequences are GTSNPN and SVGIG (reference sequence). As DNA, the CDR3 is TGTGCCTGGAGTGACGCCGGGACTATAGGAGATACGCAGTATTTT. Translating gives CAWSDAGTIGDTQYF.

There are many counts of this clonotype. The CDR3 DNA reads TGCAGCGTTTTAAGGGGCACTGAAGCTTTCTTT. Amino acids: CSVLRGTEAFF. This sequence joins TRBV29-1 and TRBJ1-1, with D maybe TRBD1 (5 bases). The CDR3 has 11 residues. With 5 bases removed from V and 4 bases from J, the gap between germline ends came to 8 bases. CDR1 is SQVTM and CDR2 is ANQGSEA in the germline V gene. The full variable domain, rest sourced from reference TRBV29-1 and TRBJ1-1, is SAVISQKPSRDICQRGTSLTIQCQVDSQVTMMFWYRQQPGQSLTLIATANQGSEATYESGFVIDKFPISRPNLTFSTLTVSNMSPEDSSIYLCSVLRGTEAFFGQGTRLTVV.

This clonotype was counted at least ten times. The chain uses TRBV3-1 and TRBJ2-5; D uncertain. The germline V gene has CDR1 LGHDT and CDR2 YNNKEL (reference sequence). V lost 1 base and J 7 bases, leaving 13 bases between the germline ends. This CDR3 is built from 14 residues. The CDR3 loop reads CASSQGQELGTQYF. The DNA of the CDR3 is TGTGCCAGCAGCCAAGGGCAGGAGTTGGGGACCCAGTACTTC.

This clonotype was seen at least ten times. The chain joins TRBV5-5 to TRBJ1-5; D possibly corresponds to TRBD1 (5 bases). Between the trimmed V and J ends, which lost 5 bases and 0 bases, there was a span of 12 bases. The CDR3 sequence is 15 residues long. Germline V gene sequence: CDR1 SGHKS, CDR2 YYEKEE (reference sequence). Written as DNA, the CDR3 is TGTGCCAGCAGTGCTCGGGACGTTAGCAATCAGCCCCAGCATTTT. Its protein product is CASSARDVSNQPQHF. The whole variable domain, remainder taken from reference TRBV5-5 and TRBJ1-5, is DAGVTQSPTHLIKTRGQQVTLRCSPISGHKSVSWYQQVLGQGPQFIFQYYEKEERGRGNFPDRFSARQFPNYSSELNVNALLLGDSALYLCASSARDVSNQPQHFGDGTRLSIL.

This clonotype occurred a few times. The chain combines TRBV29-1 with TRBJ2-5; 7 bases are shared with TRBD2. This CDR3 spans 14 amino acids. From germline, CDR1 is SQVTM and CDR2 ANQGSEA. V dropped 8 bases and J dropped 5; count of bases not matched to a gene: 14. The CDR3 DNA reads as TGCAGCATTCGCGGGACCAGCGGGATGGAGACCCAGTACTTC. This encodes CSIRGTSGMETQYF.

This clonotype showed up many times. The CDR3 sequence: CATTQTSYDMETGELFF. For the CDR3, the DNA is TGTGCCACCACCCAGACTAGCTACGATATGGAAACCGGGGAGCTGTTTTTT. The chain couples TRBV15 to TRBJ2-2, with TRBD2 identical over 7 bases. Germline CDR1 is LNHNV and CDR2 is YYDKDF (reference sequence). With V trimmed by 7 bases and J by 5 bases, 16 bases remained unmatched. CDR3 length: 17 amino acids.

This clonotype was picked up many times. CDR3 residues: CASSAGLAGGPHETQYF. The CDR3 nucleotides are TGTGCCAGCAGCGCCGGACTAGCGGGAGGGCCGCACGAGACCCAGTACTTC. This chain links TRBV9 with TRBJ2-5; TRBD2 agrees at 15 bases. CDR3 size: 17 residues. Germline CDR1 SGDLS, CDR2 YYNGEE. V dropped 3 bases and J dropped 5; count of bases not matched to a gene: 8.

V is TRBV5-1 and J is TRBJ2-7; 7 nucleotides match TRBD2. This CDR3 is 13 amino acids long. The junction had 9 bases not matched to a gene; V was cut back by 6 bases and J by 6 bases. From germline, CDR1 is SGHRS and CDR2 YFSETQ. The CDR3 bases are TGCGCCAGCACCCCTGGCGGCGGGAGCGAGCAGTACTTC. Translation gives CASTPGGGSEQYF.

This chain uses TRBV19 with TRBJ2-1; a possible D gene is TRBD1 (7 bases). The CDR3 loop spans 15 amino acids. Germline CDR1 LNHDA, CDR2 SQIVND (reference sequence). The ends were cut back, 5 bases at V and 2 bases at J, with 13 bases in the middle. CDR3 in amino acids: CASSADREAYNEQFF. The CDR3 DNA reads TGTGCCAGTAGTGCTGACAGGGAGGCCTACAATGAGCAGTTCTTC.

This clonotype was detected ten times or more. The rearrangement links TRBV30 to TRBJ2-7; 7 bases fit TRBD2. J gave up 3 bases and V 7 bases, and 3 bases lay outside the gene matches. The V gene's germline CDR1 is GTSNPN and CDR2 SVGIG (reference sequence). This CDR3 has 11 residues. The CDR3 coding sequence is TGTGCCTCGGGACTATTCTACGAGCAGTACTTC. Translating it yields CASGLFYEQYF.

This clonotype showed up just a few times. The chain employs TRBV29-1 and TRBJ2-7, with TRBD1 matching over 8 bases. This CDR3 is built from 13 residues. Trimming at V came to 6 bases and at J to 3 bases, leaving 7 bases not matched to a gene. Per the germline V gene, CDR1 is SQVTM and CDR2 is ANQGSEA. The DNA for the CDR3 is TGCAGCGTGATGACAGGGGAATTCTACGAGCAGTACTTC. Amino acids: CSVMTGEFYEQYF.

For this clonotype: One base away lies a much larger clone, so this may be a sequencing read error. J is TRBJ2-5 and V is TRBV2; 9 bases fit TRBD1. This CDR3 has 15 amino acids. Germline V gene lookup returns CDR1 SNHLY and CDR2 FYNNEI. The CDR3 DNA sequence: TGTGCCAGCAGTCTACAGGGGGCCATCCAAGAGGCCCAGTACTTC. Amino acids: CASSLQGAIQEAQYF.

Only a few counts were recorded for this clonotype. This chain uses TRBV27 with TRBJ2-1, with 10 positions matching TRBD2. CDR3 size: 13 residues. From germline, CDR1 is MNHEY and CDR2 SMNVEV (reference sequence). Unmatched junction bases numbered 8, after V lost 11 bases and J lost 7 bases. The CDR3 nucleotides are TGTGCCTATCTAGCGGGAGTACAGAATGAGCAGTTCTTC. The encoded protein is CAYLAGVQNEQFF.

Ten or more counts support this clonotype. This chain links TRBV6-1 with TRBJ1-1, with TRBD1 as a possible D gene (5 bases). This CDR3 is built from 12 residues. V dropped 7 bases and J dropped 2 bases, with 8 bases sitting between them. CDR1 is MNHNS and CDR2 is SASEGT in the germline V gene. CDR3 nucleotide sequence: TGTGCCAGCATACGGGACAACACTGAAGCTTTCTTT. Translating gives CASIRDNTEAFF.

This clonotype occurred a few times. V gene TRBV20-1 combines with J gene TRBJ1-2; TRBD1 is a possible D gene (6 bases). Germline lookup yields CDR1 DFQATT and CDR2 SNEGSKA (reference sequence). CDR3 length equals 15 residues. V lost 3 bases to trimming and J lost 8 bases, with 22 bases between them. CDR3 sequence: CSARGRAGGATGYTF. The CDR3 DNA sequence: TGCAGTGCTAGGGGGAGGGCGGGGGGCGCGACCGGCTACACCTTC.

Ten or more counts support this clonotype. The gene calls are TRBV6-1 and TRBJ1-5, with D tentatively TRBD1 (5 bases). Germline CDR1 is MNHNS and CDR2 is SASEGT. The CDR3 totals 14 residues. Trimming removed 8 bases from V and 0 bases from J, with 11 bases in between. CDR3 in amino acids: CASGPGHSNQPQHF. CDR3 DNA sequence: TGTGCCAGCGGTCCGGGGCATAGCAATCAGCCCCAGCATTTT.